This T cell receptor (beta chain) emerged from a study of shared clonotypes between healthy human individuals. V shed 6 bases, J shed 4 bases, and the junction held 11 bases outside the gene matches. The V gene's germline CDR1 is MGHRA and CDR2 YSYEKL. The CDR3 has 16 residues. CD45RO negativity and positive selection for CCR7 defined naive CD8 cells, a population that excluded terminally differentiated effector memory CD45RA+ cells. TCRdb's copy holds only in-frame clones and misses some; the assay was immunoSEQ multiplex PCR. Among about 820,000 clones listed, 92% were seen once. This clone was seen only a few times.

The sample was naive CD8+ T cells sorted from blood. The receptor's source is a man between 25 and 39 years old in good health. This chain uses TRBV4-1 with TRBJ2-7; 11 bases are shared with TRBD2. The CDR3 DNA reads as TGCGCCAGCAGACCCACTAGCGGGAGTGGTCGGTACGAGCAGTACTTC. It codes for CASRPTSGSGRYEQYF.